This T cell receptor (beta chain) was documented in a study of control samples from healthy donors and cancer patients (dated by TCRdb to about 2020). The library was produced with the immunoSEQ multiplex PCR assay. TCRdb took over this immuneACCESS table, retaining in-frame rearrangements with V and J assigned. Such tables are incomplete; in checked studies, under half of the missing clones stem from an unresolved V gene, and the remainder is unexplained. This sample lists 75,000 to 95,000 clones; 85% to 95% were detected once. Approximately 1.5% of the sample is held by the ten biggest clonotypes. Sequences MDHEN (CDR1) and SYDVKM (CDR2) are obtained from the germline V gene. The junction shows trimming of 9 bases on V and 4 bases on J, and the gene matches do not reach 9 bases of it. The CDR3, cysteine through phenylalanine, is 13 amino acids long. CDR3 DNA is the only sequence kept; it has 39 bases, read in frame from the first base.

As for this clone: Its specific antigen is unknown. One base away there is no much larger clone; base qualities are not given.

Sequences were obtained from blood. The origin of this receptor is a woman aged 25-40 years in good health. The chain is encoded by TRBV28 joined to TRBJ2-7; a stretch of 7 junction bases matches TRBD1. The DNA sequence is TGTGCCAGTTGGGACAGAGGATCGTACGAGCAGTACTTC. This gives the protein CASWDRGSYEQYF.